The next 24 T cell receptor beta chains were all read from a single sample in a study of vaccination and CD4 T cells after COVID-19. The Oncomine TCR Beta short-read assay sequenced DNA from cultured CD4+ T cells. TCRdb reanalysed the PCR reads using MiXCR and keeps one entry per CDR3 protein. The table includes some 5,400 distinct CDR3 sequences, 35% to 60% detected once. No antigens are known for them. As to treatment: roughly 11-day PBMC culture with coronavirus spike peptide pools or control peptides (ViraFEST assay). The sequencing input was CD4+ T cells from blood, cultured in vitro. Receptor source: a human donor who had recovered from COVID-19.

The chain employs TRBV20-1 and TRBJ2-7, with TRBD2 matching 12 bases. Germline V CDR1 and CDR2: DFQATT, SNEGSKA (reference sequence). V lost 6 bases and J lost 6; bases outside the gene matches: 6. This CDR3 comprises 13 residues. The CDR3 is CSAKLAGGGEQYF. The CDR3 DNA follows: TGCAGTGCGAAACTAGCGGGAGGAGGCGAGCAGTACTTC.

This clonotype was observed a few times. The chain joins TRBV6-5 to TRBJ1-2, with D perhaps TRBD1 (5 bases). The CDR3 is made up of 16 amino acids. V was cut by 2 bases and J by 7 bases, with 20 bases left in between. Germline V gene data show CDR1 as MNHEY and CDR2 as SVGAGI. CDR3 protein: CASSYLYRTQHGGYTF. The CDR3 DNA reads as TGTGCCAGCAGTTACCTCTACAGGACCCAACATGGTGGCTACACCTTC.

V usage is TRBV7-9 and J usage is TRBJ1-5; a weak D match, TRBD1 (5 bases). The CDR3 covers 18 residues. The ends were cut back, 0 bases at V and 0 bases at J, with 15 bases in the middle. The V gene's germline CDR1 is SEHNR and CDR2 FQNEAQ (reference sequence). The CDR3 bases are TGTGCCAGCAGCTTAGCACGTAACTCGGACAATAGCAATCAGCCCCAGCATTTT. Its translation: CASSLARNSDNSNQPQHF.

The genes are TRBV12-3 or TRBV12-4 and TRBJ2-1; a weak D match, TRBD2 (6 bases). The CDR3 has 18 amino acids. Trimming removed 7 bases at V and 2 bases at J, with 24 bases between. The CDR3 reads CASTPGGTGLTPYNEQFF. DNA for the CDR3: TGTGCCAGCACCCCTGGGGGGACCGGACTAACCCCCTACAATGAGCAGTTCTTC.

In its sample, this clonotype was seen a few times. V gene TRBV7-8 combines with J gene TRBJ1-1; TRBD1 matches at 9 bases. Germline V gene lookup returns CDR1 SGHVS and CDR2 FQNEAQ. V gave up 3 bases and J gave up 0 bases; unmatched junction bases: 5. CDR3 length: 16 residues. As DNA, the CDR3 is TGTGCCAGCAGCTTCTTCCGGGACAGGGTGAACACTGAAGCTTTCTTT. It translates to CASSFFRDRVNTEAFF.

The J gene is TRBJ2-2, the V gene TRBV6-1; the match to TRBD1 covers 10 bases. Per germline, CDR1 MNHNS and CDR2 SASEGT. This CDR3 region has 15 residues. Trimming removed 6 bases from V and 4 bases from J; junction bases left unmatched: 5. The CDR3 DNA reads TGTGCCAGCAGACCCGGGACAGGGGTCACCGGGGAGCTGTTTTTT. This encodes CASRPGTGVTGELFF.

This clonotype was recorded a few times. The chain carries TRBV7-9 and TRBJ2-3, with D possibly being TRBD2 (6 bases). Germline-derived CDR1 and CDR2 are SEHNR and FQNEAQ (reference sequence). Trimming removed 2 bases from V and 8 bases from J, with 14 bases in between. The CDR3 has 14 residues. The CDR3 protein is CASSLLTPGSTQYF. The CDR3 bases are TGTGCCAGCAGCTTATTAACACCCGGGAGTACGCAGTATTTT.

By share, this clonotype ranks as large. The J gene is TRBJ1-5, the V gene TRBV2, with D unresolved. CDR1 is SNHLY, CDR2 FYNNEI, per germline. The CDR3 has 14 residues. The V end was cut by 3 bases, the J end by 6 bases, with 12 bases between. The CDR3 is CASSDGLDGQPQHF. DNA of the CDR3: TGTGCCAGCAGTGACGGGCTGGACGGTCAGCCCCAGCATTTT.

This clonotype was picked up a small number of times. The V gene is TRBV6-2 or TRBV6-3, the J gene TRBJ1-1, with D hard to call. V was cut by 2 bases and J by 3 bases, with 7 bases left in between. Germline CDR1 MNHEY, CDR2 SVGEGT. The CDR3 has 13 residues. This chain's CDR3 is CASSYVMDTEAFF. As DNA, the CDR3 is TGTGCCAGCAGTTACGTCATGGACACTGAAGCTTTCTTT.

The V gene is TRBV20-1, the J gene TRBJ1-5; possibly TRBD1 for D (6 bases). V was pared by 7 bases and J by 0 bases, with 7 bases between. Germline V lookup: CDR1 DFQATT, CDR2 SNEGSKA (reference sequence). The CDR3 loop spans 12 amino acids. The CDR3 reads CSGQVSNQPQHF. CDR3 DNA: TGCAGTGGACAGGTTAGCAATCAGCCCCAGCATTTT.

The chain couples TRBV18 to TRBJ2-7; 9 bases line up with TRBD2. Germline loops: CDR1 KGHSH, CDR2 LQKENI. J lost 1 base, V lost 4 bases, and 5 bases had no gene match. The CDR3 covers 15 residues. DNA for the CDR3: TGTGCCAGCTCACTGGGTCTAGCGGGATCCTACGAGCAGTACTTC. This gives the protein CASSLGLAGSYEQYF.

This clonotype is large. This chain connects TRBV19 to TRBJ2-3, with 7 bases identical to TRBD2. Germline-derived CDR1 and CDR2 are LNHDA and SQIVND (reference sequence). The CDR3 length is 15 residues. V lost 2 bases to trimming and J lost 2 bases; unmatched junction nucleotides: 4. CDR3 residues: CASSIFAGDTDTQYF. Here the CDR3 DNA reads TGTGCCAGTAGTATATTTGCGGGAGACACAGATACGCAGTATTTT.

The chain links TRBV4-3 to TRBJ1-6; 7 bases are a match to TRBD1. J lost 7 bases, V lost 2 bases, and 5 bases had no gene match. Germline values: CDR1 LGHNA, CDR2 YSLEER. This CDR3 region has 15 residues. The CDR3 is CASSQQQGRNSPLHF. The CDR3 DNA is TGCGCCAGCAGCCAACAACAGGGGCGCAATTCACCCCTCCACTTT.

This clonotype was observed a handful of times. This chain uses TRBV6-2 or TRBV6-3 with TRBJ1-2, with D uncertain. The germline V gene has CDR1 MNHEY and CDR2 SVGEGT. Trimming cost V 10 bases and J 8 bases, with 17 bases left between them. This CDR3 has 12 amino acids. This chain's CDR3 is CATSSNGGGYTF. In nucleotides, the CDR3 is TGTGCCACCTCGAGCAACGGTGGGGGCTACACCTTC.

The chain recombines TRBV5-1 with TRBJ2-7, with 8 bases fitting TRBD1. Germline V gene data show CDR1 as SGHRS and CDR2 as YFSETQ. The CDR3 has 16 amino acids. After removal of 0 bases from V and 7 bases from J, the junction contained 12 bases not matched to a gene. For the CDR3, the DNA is TGCGCCAGCAGCTTGGCCGTATCGACAGGGGAGGAGGAGCAGTACTTC. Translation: CASSLAVSTGEEEQYF.

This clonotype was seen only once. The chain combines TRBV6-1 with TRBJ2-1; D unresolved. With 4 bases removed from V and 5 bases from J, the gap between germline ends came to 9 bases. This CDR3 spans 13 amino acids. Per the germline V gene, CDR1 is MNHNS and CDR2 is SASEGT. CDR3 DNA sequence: TGTGCCAGCAGTGGGGTTGGGAACAATGAGCAGTTCTTC. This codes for CASSGVGNNEQFF.

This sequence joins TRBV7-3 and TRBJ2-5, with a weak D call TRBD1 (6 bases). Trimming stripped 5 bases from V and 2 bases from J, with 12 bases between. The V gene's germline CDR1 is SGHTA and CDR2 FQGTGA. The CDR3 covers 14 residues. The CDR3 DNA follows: TGTGCCAGCAGCCCTACAGGGCTACAAGAGACCCAGTACTTC. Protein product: CASSPTGLQETQYF. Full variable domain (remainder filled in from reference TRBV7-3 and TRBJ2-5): GAGVSQTPSNKVTEKGKYVELRCDPISGHTALYWYRQSLGQGPEFLIYFQGTGAADDSGLPNDRFFAVRPEGSVSTLKIQRTERGDSAVYLCASSPTGLQETQYFGPGTRLLVL.

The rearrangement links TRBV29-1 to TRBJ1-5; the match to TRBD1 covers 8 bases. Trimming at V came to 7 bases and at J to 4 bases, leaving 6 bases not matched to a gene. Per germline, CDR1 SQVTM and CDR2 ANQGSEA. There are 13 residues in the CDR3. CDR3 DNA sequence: TGCAGCGCCCGACGGGACAGGAATCAGCCCCAGCATTTT. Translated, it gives CSARRDRNQPQHF.

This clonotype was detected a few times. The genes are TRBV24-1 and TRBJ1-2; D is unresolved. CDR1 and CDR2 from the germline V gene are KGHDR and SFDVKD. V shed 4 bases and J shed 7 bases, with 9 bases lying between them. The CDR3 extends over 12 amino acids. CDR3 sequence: CATSDPSGGYTF. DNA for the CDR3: TGTGCCACCAGTGACCCAAGCGGTGGCTACACCTTC.

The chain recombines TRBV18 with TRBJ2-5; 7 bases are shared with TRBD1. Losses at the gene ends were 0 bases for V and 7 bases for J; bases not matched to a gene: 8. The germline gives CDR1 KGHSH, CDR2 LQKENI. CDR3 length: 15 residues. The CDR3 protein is CASSPPVGTEGTQYF. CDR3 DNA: TGTGCCAGCTCACCACCGGTAGGGACAGAGGGGACCCAGTACTTC.

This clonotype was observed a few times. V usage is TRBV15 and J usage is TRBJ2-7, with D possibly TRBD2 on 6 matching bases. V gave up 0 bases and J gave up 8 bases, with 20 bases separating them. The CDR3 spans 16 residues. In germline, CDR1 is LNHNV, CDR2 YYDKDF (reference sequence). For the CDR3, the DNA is TGTGCCACCAGCAGAGATTTACGGGGGAATTATATCCAGCAGTACTTC. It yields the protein CATSRDLRGNYIQQYF.

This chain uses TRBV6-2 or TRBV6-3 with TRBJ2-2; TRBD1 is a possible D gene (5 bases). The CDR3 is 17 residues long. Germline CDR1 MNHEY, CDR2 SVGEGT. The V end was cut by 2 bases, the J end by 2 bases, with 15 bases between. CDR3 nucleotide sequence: TGTGCCAGCAGTTACACATGGCGACAGAGCAACACCGGGGAGCTGTTTTTT. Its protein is CASSYTWRQSNTGELFF.

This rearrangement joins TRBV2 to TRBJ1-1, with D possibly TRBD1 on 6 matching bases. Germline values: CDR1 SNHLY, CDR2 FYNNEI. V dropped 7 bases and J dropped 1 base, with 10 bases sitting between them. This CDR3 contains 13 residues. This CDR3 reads CASTQQGNTEAFF. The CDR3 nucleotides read TGTGCCAGCACCCAACAGGGGAACACTGAAGCTTTCTTT.

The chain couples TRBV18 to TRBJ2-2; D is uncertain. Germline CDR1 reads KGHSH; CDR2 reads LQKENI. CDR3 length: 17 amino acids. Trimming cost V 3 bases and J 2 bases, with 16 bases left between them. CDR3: CASSPLTPTFNTGELFF. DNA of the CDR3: TGTGCCAGCTCACCCCTGACGCCGACTTTTAACACCGGGGAGCTGTTTTTT.